A single sample is the source of the 15 T cell receptor beta chains below, sequenced in a study of blood T cells in healthy people across ages. The authors ran a second PCR of roughly 6 to 12 cycles using a sample-barcoded 5' primer and a J-beta primer mix. TCRdb analysed the 5' RACE reads with MiXCR anew, one entry per CDR3 protein. The profile covers about 840,000 distinct CDR3 sequences, with approximately 32% appearing a single time and roughly 10% taken by the ten largest. These records were also assigned to another study, of T cells of mothers and their children.

The material sequenced was blood. These receptors were taken from a woman aged 40 to 50 in good health.

This clonotype was counted only a few times. The chain couples TRBV5-1 to TRBJ1-2; tentative D call: TRBD1 (5 bases). The CDR3 contains 16 residues. The germline V gene has CDR1 SGHRS and CDR2 YFSETQ. V was cut by 1 base and J by 1 base, with 14 bases left in between. In DNA form, the CDR3 reads TGCGCCAGCAGCTTGTCCGGACAACCGATTAACTATGGCTACACCTTC. Its translation is CASSLSGQPINYGYTF.

The chain has TRBV7-9 and TRBJ2-1; 9 bases line up with TRBD1. The length of the CDR3 is 15 residues. Unmatched junction bases numbered 5, after V lost 5 bases and J lost 3 bases. The germline V gene encodes CDR1 SEHNR and CDR2 FQNEAQ (reference sequence). The CDR3 spells CASSGWTGDYNEQFF. Here the CDR3 DNA reads TGTGCCAGCAGCGGATGGACAGGGGACTACAATGAGCAGTTCTTC. Using reference TRBV7-9 and TRBJ2-1 for the parts outside the CDR3, the full variable domain is DTGVSQNPRHKITKRGQNVTFRCDPISEHNRLYWYRQTLGQGPEFLTYFQNEAQLEKSRLLSDRFSAERPKGSFSTLEIQRTEQGDSAMYLCASSGWTGDYNEQFFGPGTRLTVL.

This clonotype was observed many times. The rearrangement uses TRBV5-1 and TRBJ2-3; 9 bases match TRBD1. Per germline, CDR1 SGHRS and CDR2 YFSETQ. The CDR3 sequence is 15 residues long. With 1 base clipped from V and 6 bases from J, the junction kept 6 bases outside the gene matches. CDR3 sequence reads: CASSLRGQGTDTQYF. The CDR3 bases are TGCGCCAGCAGCTTGAGGGGACAGGGAACGGATACGCAGTATTTT.

This clonotype was seen a few times. It may be a read error: a sequence one base away is much more abundant. The rearrangement joins TRBV12-3 or TRBV12-4 to TRBJ2-7, with D perhaps matching TRBD2 (6 bases). The CDR3 runs to 15 residues. The ends were cut back, 6 bases at V and 7 bases at J, with 22 bases in the middle. This CDR3 reads CASRPGGTASNEQYF. CDR3 DNA sequence: TGTGCCAGCAGACCCGGCGGGACCGCGAGCAATGAGCAGTACTTC.

This clonotype was seen just once. This chain links TRBV20-1 with TRBJ2-5, with D perhaps being TRBD1 or TRBD2 (6 bases each). Germline V lookup: CDR1 DFQATT, CDR2 SNEGSKA (reference sequence). Trimming took 1 base from V and 2 from J, leaving 20 bases between them. This CDR3 region has 17 residues. Here the CDR3 reads CSARGGSLRGAQETQYF. CDR3 nucleotides: TGCAGTGCTAGAGGCGGGTCCTTAAGGGGGGCACAAGAGACCCAGTACTTC.

This clonotype was counted only a few times. The chain employs TRBV10-2 and TRBJ1-4, with a tentative D call TRBD1 (5 bases). Trimming removed 3 bases from V and 5 bases from J, with 13 bases in between. CDR3 size: 15 residues. CDR1 is WSHSY and CDR2 is SAAADI in the germline V gene. As DNA, the CDR3 is TGCGCCAGCAGTGATGTAGAGGGGATGAATGAAAAACTGTTTTTT. This codes for CASSDVEGMNEKLFF.

The chain combines TRBV7-9 with TRBJ1-2; TRBD1 might be the D (6 bases). The CDR3 contains 13 residues. Between the trimmed V and J ends, which lost 4 bases and 8 bases, there was a span of 14 bases. CDR1 SEHNR and CDR2 FQNEAQ come from the germline V gene (reference sequence). The CDR3 DNA follows: TGTGCCAGCAGCTACTCGGCAGGGGCAGGCTACACCTTC. Its protein product is CASSYSAGAGYTF. The full variable domain, completed using reference TRBV7-9 and TRBJ1-2, is DTGVSQNPRHKITKRGQNVTFRCDPISEHNRLYWYRQTLGQGPEFLTYFQNEAQLEKSRLLSDRFSAERPKGSFSTLEIQRTEQGDSAMYLCASSYSAGAGYTFGSGTRLTVV.

The genes are TRBV24-1 and TRBJ2-3; 8 bases match TRBD1. Trimming removed 6 bases from V and 4 bases from J; junction bases left unmatched: 8. The CDR3 contains 15 residues. Germline V gives CDR1 KGHDR, CDR2 SFDVKD. CDR3 DNA: TGTGCCACCAGTACACAGGACAGGGTGGCAGATACGCAGTATTTT. This encodes CATSTQDRVADTQYF.

This clonotype was recorded at least ten times. V gene TRBV20-1 combines with J gene TRBJ2-7; tentative D call: TRBD1 (5 bases). This CDR3 has 12 amino acids. V lost 5 bases to trimming and J lost 5 bases, with 13 bases between them. CDR1 and CDR2 from the germline V gene are DFQATT and SNEGSKA (reference sequence). The CDR3 region has the DNA TGCAGTGCTTCAGGGTGGGGTAACGAGCAGTACTTC. This sequence encodes CSASGWGNEQYF.

This clonotype was recorded many times. This chain uses TRBV10-3 with TRBJ2-5; the match to TRBD1 covers 10 bases. Germline trimming cut 6 bases from V and 5 bases from J; bases unmatched to any gene: 6. Germline V CDR1 and CDR2: ENHRY, SYGVKD. The CDR3 consists of 14 residues. As DNA, the CDR3 is TGTGCCATCAGCATGACAGGGGGCAGGGAGACCCAGTACTTC. Translating it yields CAISMTGGRETQYF.

The gene calls are TRBV5-1 and TRBJ2-7, with TRBD1 as a possible D gene (5 bases). This CDR3 is 15 amino acids long. The germline V and J ends were trimmed by 0 bases and 6 bases, with 16 bases remaining between them. The germline V gene encodes CDR1 SGHRS and CDR2 YFSETQ. The CDR3 loop reads CASSLERGRASEQYF. In DNA, the CDR3 is TGCGCCAGCAGCTTGGAACGCGGCAGGGCTTCCGAGCAGTACTTC. Full variable domain (remainder filled in from reference TRBV5-1 and TRBJ2-7): KAGVTQTPRYLIKTRGQQVTLSCSPISGHRSVSWYQQTPGQGLQFLFEYFSETQRNKGNFPGRFSGRQFSNSRSEMNVSTLELGDSALYLCASSLERGRASEQYFGPGTRLTVT.

There are many counts of this clonotype. The V and J genes are TRBV7-2 and TRBJ2-1; D is undetermined. The CDR3 consists of 14 residues. Trimming took off 7 bases at V and 7 bases at J, with 17 bases between the two ends. CDR1 and CDR2 from the germline V gene are SGHTA and FQGNSA. This CDR3 reads CASMAAVLGNEQFF. CDR3 DNA: TGTGCCAGCATGGCGGCGGTCCTAGGAAATGAGCAGTTCTTC.

The table lists this clonotype with a few counts. The V and J genes are TRBV6-2 or TRBV6-3 and TRBJ1-5, with D possibly being TRBD1 (6 bases). The germline V and J ends were trimmed by 6 bases and 0 bases, with 12 bases remaining between them. The CDR3 is 15 residues long. Germline V CDR1 and CDR2: MNHEY, SVGEGT. The CDR3 region has the DNA TGTGCCAGCAGCCCATACAGGGATAGCAATCAGCCCCAGCATTTT. It translates to CASSPYRDSNQPQHF.

This clonotype has a handful of counts. CDR3 DNA sequence: TGTGCCAGCAGCTTCCGGGGCACTCGCTATGGCTACACCTTC. Its translation is CASSFRGTRYGYTF. The J gene is TRBJ1-2, the V gene TRBV5-6; D may be TRBD1 (5 bases). Trimming cost V 2 bases and J 4 bases, with 12 bases left between them. Germline-derived CDR1 and CDR2 are SGHDT and YYEEEE. There are 14 residues in the CDR3.

This clonotype has just a few counts. This chain links TRBV24-1 with TRBJ2-1, with D hard to call. This CDR3 contains 13 residues. Germline CDR1 is KGHDR and CDR2 is SFDVKD. Between the trimmed V and J ends, which lost 5 bases and 1 base, there was a span of 5 bases. The CDR3, as DNA: TGTGCCACCAGTGTTGGGTCCTACAATGAGCAGTTCTTC. Its translation: CATSVGSYNEQFF.